This TCR beta chain derives from a study of shared clonotypes between healthy human individuals. Participating donors were healthy, HIV-negative adults free of recent acute infections or vaccinations. V was trimmed by 0 bases and J by 0 bases, leaving 16 bases between them. The V gene's germline CDR1 is MGHRA and CDR2 YSYEKL. This CDR3 has 18 amino acids. Splitting of each subset's genomic DNA was done evenly across several immunoSEQ plates. The sorted-subset replicate PCRs were given 150 to 200 ng DNA, which is 30,000 or so T cell genomes. Sequencing was performed with immunoSEQ multiplex PCR; in TCRdb, only in-frame clones are kept and a portion is missing. This table holds roughly 680,000 clones, 55% to 80% found once.

The sample comprised memory CD4+ T cells sorted from blood. Subset meaning: CD45RA-negative fraction. V is TRBV4-1 and J is TRBJ2-3; D not certain. The receptor was isolated from a woman younger than 45 in good health. For the CDR3, the DNA is TGCGCCAGCAGCCAAGATTCTCCCCGGGCAACAAGCACAGATACGCAGTATTTT. This gives the protein CASSQDSPRATSTDTQYF.